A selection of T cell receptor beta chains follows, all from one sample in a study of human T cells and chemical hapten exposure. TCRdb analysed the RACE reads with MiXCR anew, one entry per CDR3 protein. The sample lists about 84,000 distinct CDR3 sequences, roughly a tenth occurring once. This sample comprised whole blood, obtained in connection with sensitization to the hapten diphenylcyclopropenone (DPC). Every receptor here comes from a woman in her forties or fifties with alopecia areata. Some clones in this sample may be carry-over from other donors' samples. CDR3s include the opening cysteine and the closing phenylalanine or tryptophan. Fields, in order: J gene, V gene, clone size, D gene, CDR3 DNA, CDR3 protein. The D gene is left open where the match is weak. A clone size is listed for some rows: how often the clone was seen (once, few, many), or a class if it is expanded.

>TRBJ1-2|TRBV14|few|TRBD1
TGTGCCAGCAGCCCTCGCTCCGGGACAGGGGGCGGCTACACCTTC
CASSPRSGTGGGYTF
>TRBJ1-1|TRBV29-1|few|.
TGCAGCGTCGGTACAGGGTTGACTGAAGCTTTCTTT
CSVGTGLTEAFF
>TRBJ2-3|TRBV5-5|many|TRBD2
TGTGCCAGCAGCCCCTCTATCGGGAGGAGCACAGATACGCAGTATTTT
CASSPSIGRSTDTQYF
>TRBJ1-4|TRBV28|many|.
TGTGCCGGGGGAAGAGGGGAAAAACTGTTTTTT
CAGGRGEKLFF
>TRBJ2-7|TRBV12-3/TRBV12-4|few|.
TGTGCCAGCAGTTCTCAGACTAGCTCCTACGAGCAGTACTTC
CASSSQTSSYEQYF
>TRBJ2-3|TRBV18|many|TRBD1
TGTGCCAGCTCACCACCGGGACAGTACACAGATACGCAGTATTTT
CASSPPGQYTDTQYF
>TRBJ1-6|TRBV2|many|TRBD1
TGTGCCAGCCGAAGGACAGGGGGCGCGGGAGGGAATTCACCCCTCCACTTT
CASRRTGGAGGNSPLHF
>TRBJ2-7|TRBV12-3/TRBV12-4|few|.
TGTGCCAGCAGAGATGCCGGCAGGGGGGACGAGCAGTACTTC
CASRDAGRGDEQYF
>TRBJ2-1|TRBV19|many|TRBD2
TGTGCCAGTAGTGCACTGGGTGGACTAGCGGGCAGTGAGCAGTTCTTC
CASSALGGLAGSEQFF
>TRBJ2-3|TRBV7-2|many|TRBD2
TGTGCCAGCAGCTCCCCGGGACTAGCGGGATCGGGGACAGATACGCAGTATTTT
CASSSPGLAGSGTDTQYF
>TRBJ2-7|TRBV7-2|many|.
TGTGCCAGCAGCTTAACGTCCTACGAGCAGTACTTC
CASSLTSYEQYF
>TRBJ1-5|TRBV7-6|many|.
TGTGCCAGCAGCTTAAGCCAGACCGCGGCCCAGCATTTT
CASSLSQTAAQHF
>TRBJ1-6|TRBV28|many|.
TGTGCCAGCAGTATATGGGGGGCCCATAATTCACCCCTCCACTTT
CASSIWGAHNSPLHF
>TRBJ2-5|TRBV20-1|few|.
TGCAGTGCTAGACCGGGAGTACCTCAAGAGACCCAGTACTTC
CSARPGVPQETQYF
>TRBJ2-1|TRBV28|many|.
TGTGCCAGCAGTTTCGGGAGCGCTAACAATGAGCAGTTCTTC
CASSFGSANNEQFF
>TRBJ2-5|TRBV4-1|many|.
TGCGCCAGCAGCCAAGAATCGCGGGTCTCGACCCAGTACTTC
CASSQESRVSTQYF
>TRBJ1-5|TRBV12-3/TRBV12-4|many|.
TGTGCCAGCAGTTACGGGCTTAAGCGGGTCAATCAGCCCCAGCATTTT
CASSYGLKRVNQPQHF
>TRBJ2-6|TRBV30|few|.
TGTGCCTGGACCTTTGGGGCCAACGTCCTGACTTTC
CAWTFGANVLTF
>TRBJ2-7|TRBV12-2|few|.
TGTGCAAGTCGCCGGGGCCCGTCCTTGTGCGAGCAGTACTTC
CASRRGPSLCEQYF
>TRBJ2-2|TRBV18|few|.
TGTGCCAGCTCGTCGCCTTGGAGGACGGCGAACACCGGGGAGCTGTTTTTT
CASSSPWRTANTGELFF
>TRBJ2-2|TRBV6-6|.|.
TGTGCCAGCAGTCGAGGGTCCTCGGGCACCGGGGAGCTGTTTTTT
CASSRGSSGTGELFF
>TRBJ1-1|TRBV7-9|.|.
TGTGCCAGCAGCTTAGGAAGGAGAATAAACACTGAAGCTTTCTTT
CASSLGRRINTEAFF
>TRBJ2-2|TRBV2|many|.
TGTGCCAGCATGGAGGTCACCGGGGAGCTGTTTTTT
CASMEVTGELFF
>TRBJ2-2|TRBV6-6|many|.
TGTGCCAGCAGTGATCCAGTTCCCGGGGAGCTGTTTTTT
CASSDPVPGELFF
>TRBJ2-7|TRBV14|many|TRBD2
TGTGCCAGCAGCCAATACGGGGGGTTGAACGAGCAGTACTTC
CASSQYGGLNEQYF
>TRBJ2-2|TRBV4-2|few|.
TGTGCCAGCAGCCAAGTCGGGGGGCGAGGCACCGGGGAGCTGTTTTTT
CASSQVGGRGTGELFF
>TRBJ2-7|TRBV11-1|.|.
TGTGCCAGCAGCTTATACCTAGTGGGCCAGCAGTACTTC
CASSLYLVGQQYF
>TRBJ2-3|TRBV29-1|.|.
TGCAGCGTTGAGCGGAGGGCCAGCACAGATACGCAGTATTTT
CSVERRASTDTQYF
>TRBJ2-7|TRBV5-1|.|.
TGCGCCAGCAGCTTGAAGGCAGGGGCCTACGAGCAGTACTTC
CASSLKAGAYEQYF
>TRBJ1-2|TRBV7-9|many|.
TGTGCCAGCAGCTCCGACGGATATGGCTACACCTTC
CASSSDGYGYTF
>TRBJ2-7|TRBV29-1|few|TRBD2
TGCAGCGCCGCAGCGGGAGTTACGTACGAGCAGTACTTC
CSAAAGVTYEQYF
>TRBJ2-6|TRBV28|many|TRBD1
TGTGCCAGCAGTTTATTGGGGACAGGGGGCGGTGGGGCCAACGTCCTGACTTTC
CASSLLGTGGGGANVLTF
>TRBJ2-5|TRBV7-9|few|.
TGTGCCAGCAGCCCCGCGGGGGCGGAGGGAGAGACCCAGTACTTC
CASSPAGAEGETQYF
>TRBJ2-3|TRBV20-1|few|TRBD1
TGCAGTGCTAGGGGGACAGGGACCACAGATACGCAGTATTTT
CSARGTGTTDTQYF